This TCR beta chain was found in a study of T-cell reconstitution after alpha-beta-depleted transplantation in children. Looked up from germline, CDR1 is SGHTA and CDR2 is FQGNSA. The CDR3 runs 12 residues. Deletions cut 1 base from V and 12 bases from J, with 13 bases between. This clonotype has a count of ten or more. The antigen remains undetermined. Preparation of the TCRbeta library used unique molecular identifiers. TCRdb analysed the PCR reads with MiXCR anew, one entry per CDR3 protein. In the table there are more than 25,000 distinct CDR3 sequences, around 6.3% of which are singletons. Study findings and constraints: Where alpha-beta T cells came from about two months after transplant was reportedly several hundred expanded graft clones. By one year post-transplant, T-cell counts and diversity largely arose from T cells that were newly produced.

This specimen was PBMCs, mostly from graft donor cells, taken 180 days after TCRalphabeta/CD19-depleted stem cell transplant. The chain is built from TRBV7-2 and TRBJ2-7; weak D call: TRBD2 (5 bases). This receptor was obtained from a male patient younger than 18 who had a stem cell transplant for acute myeloid leukemia, so the T cells may come from the graft donor. CDR3 coding DNA: TGTGCCAGCAGCTTAGGAGGAGGTCGCCCGTACTTC. This encodes CASSLGGGRPYF.